The 31 T cell receptor beta chains presented below share a single source sample, sequenced in a study of cytomegalovirus exposure and HLA in healthy donors. The primer mix had 60 Vbeta and 13 Jbeta primers. Profiling relied on immunoSEQ multiplex PCR, and the TCRdb table lists in-frame clones only, not all of them. The table has 150,000 to 200,000 clones, around 67% seen once; the top ten hold around 4.3%. The sample comprised PBMCs. These TCRs come from a woman younger than 30 in good health and CMV-seropositive.

V usage is TRBV7-2 and J usage is TRBJ1-1; D uncertain. CDR3 size: 14 residues. Trimming shortened V by 1 base and J by 2 bases, and 8 bases separated the two germline ends. Germline V gene lookup returns CDR1 SGHTA and CDR2 FQGNSA. CDR3 DNA sequence: TGTGCCAGCAGCTTAGGAAGGAGCAACACTGAAGCTTTCTTT. Its translation is CASSLGRSNTEAFF.

This chain joins TRBV29-1 and TRBJ2-1, with 9 positions matching TRBD1. With 5 bases clipped from V and 8 bases from J, the junction kept 4 bases outside the gene matches. Germline CDR1 is SQVTM and CDR2 is ANQGSEA. This CDR3 comprises 12 residues. The CDR3 coding sequence is TGCAGCGTTAGACAGGGGGGAGATGAGCAGTTCTTC. Translating it yields CSVRQGGDEQFF.

V is TRBV7-9 and J is TRBJ1-3; D is unclear. CDR1 and CDR2 from the germline V gene are SEHNR and FQNEAQ (reference sequence). This CDR3 spans 15 amino acids. V dropped 6 bases and J dropped 4 bases, with 16 bases sitting between them. The CDR3 DNA reads as TGTGCCAGCAGTTTTCCGGAGGGCTCGGGAAACACCATATATTTT. It is translated as CASSFPEGSGNTIYF.

The genes are TRBV29-1 and TRBJ2-3, with 9 bases fitting TRBD2. Germline CDR1 SQVTM, CDR2 ANQGSEA. CDR3 length: 16 residues. The ends lost 4 bases at V and 2 bases at J; junction bases unmatched: 10. CDR3 protein: CSVGPRLAGNTDTQYF. The CDR3, as DNA: TGCAGCGTTGGACCCCGGCTAGCGGGGAACACAGATACGCAGTATTTT.

V and J are TRBV2 and TRBJ2-7, with TRBD1 identical over 9 bases. Germline trimming cut 7 bases from V and 5 bases from J; bases unmatched to any gene: 3. CDR3 length: 12 amino acids. Germline CDR1 reads SNHLY; CDR2 reads FYNNEI. CDR3 sequence: CASKQGANEQYF. The CDR3 nucleotides read TGTGCCAGCAAACAGGGGGCAAACGAGCAGTACTTC.

The rearrangement joins TRBV14 to TRBJ1-1, with 8 bases fitting TRBD1. Germline V CDR1 and CDR2: SGHDN, FVKESK. V gave up 3 bases and J gave up 4 bases; unmatched junction bases: 4. The CDR3 runs 14 residues. This chain's CDR3 is CASSHTGGSTEAFF. The CDR3 bases are TGTGCCAGCAGCCACACAGGGGGGAGCACTGAAGCTTTCTTT.

This clone was detected only a few times. V is TRBV11-2 and J is TRBJ2-7; 12 bases are a match to TRBD1. This CDR3 is 16 amino acids long. CDR1 and CDR2 (germline): SGHAT, FQNNGV. J was trimmed by 4 bases and V by 5 bases; bases with no gene match: 9. CDR3 region: CASSPRAGQGAYEQYF. The CDR3 region has the DNA TGTGCCAGCAGCCCCAGGGCGGGACAGGGGGCTTACGAGCAGTACTTC.

The chain recombines TRBV4-1 with TRBJ2-7; 7 nucleotides line up with TRBD2. Unmatched junction bases numbered 7, after V lost 8 bases and J lost 0 bases. CDR1 is MGHRA and CDR2 is YSYEKL in the germline V gene. The CDR3 length is 14 residues. CDR3 region: CASSREASSYEQYF. Written as DNA, the CDR3 is TGCGCCAGCTCCCGGGAGGCTAGCTCCTACGAGCAGTACTTC.

The chain links TRBV19 to TRBJ1-4; TRBD1 agrees at 10 bases. The CDR3 consists of 16 residues. V was clipped by 6 bases and J by 10 bases; unmatched bases: 14. Germline assignment: CDR1 LNHDA and CDR2 SQIVND (reference sequence). Here the CDR3 DNA reads TGTGCCAGTAGCCAACCCGGCGGGGACAGGGGCCGAAAACTGTTTTTT. This sequence encodes CASSQPGGDRGRKLFF. Drawing the rest from reference TRBV19 and TRBJ1-4, the complete variable domain is DGGITQSPKYLFRKEGQNVTLSCEQNLNHDAMYWYRQDPGQGLRLIYYSQIVNDFQKGDIAEGYSVSREKKESFPLTVTSAQKNPTAFYLCASSQPGGDRGRKLFFGSGTQLSVL.

This chain connects TRBV6-5 to TRBJ1-2, with D possibly TRBD1 on 5 matching bases. The germline CDR1 and CDR2 sequences are MNHEY and SVGAGI. This CDR3 has 13 residues. Trimming took 2 bases from V and 7 from J, leaving 11 bases between them. In DNA form, the CDR3 reads TGTGCCAGCAGTTACGGCCGGGGGGTTGGCTACACCTTC. Protein product: CASSYGRGVGYTF.

This chain connects TRBV5-1 to TRBJ1-4, with D perhaps TRBD1 (6 bases). Trimming stripped 5 bases from V and 0 bases from J, with 11 bases between. The CDR3 extends over 15 amino acids. Germline V CDR1 and CDR2: SGHRS, YFSETQ. DNA for the CDR3: TGCGCCAGCAGACGGGACATCGCAACTAATGAAAAACTGTTTTTT. Its translation: CASRRDIATNEKLFF.

The genes are TRBV14 and TRBJ1-2, with a weak D call TRBD1 (6 bases). V shed 4 bases and J shed 6 bases, with 15 bases lying between them. The CDR3 extends over 14 amino acids. Germline values: CDR1 SGHDN, CDR2 FVKESK. The CDR3 nucleotides are TGTGCCAGCAGCCGCGCCGTACAGGGCAATGGCTACACCTTC. It specifies CASSRAVQGNGYTF.

This chain joins TRBV30 and TRBJ1-2; D perhaps matches TRBD1 (5 bases). The length of the CDR3 is 15 residues. V lost 8 bases, J lost 4 bases, and 23 bases lay in between. Germline CDR1 GTSNPN, CDR2 SVGIG (reference sequence). Here the CDR3 reads CAGGVGPTGIYGYTF. The CDR3 DNA follows: TGTGCCGGTGGGGTGGGGCCTACTGGGATCTATGGCTACACCTTC.

This clone was found once. The V call is TRBV6-5, the J call TRBJ2-4; the match to TRBD1 covers 8 bases. J gave up 4 bases and V 4 bases, and 3 bases lay outside the gene matches. The germline V gene has CDR1 MNHEY and CDR2 SVGAGI. This CDR3 comprises 14 residues. CDR3 protein: CASSSWTGKNIQYF. Written as DNA, the CDR3 is TGTGCCAGCAGTTCCTGGACAGGGAAAAACATTCAGTACTTC.

V gene TRBV6-5 combines with J gene TRBJ2-7; 7 nucleotides match TRBD2. The V gene end was trimmed by 0 bases and the J gene end by 5 bases; junction bases not matched to a gene: 7. The CDR3 has 15 residues. CDR1 is MNHEY, CDR2 SVGAGI, per germline. The CDR3 nucleotides read TGTGCCAGCAGTTACTCGGACGGGGGGATCCACGAGCAGTACTTC. It codes for CASSYSDGGIHEQYF.

The rearrangement links TRBV27 to TRBJ2-5, with a tentative D call TRBD2 (6 bases). Trimming shortened V by 5 bases and J by 8 bases, and 12 bases separated the two germline ends. Per germline, CDR1 MNHEY and CDR2 SMNVEV (reference sequence). This CDR3 region has 12 residues. The CDR3 protein is CASSGDLVTQYF. CDR3 in DNA: TGTGCCAGCAGTGGGGACTTGGTCACCCAGTACTTC.

This rearrangement joins TRBV7-9 to TRBJ2-3; TRBD2 matches 8 bases. Germline CDR1 SEHNR, CDR2 FQNEAQ (reference sequence). Losses at the gene ends were 5 bases for V and 1 base for J; bases not matched to a gene: 2. This CDR3 region has 14 residues. This CDR3 is CASSPRGGTDTQYF. In DNA, the CDR3 is TGTGCCAGCAGCCCGCGGGGGGGCACAGATACGCAGTATTTT.

The chain combines TRBV2 with TRBJ2-3; the D gene is possibly TRBD2 (6 bases). Trimming left V 0 bases short and J 6 bases short, with 16 bases between. The germline V gene encodes CDR1 SNHLY and CDR2 FYNNEI. The CDR3 is 16 residues long. The CDR3 here is CASSEAQLSGGDTQYF. In nucleotides, the CDR3 is TGTGCCAGCAGTGAAGCGCAGCTCTCTGGGGGGGATACGCAGTATTTT.

This clone was detected once. The V gene is TRBV7-8, the J gene TRBJ2-5, with TRBD2 matching over 8 bases. Germline-derived CDR1 and CDR2 are SGHVS and FQNEAQ. The CDR3 has 17 residues. The V gene end was trimmed by 1 base and the J gene end by 0 bases; junction bases not matched to a gene: 7. The CDR3 sequence: CASSLVAGNPYQETQYF. The CDR3 DNA reads TGTGCCAGCAGCTTAGTAGCGGGGAACCCGTACCAAGAGACCCAGTACTTC. The full variable domain, with the rest looked up from reference TRBV7-8 and TRBJ2-5, is GAGVSQSPRYKVAKRGQDVALRCDPISGHVSLFWYQQALGQGPEFLTYFQNEAQLDKSGLPSDRFFAERPEGSVSTLKIQRTQQEDSAVYLCASSLVAGNPYQETQYFGPGTRLLVL.

This clone came up once. The V call is TRBV6-5, the J call TRBJ1-3; D is unclear. The CDR3 loop spans 16 amino acids. The germline V gene has CDR1 MNHEY and CDR2 SVGAGI. V was trimmed by 0 bases and J by 0 bases, leaving 9 bases between them. Here the CDR3 DNA reads TGTGCCAGCAGTTACTCGATCAAGCACTCTGGAAACACCATATATTTT. As protein: CASSYSIKHSGNTIYF.

The V call is TRBV19, the J call TRBJ1-2; 8 bases are shared with TRBD1. The V gene end was trimmed by 7 bases and the J gene end by 4 bases; junction bases not matched to a gene: 14. The CDR3 runs to 16 residues. The germline V gene has CDR1 LNHDA and CDR2 SQIVND (reference sequence). The CDR3 sequence: CASTYLGTGTSYGYTF. CDR3 DNA: TGTGCCAGTACCTACCTCGGGACAGGTACCTCCTATGGCTACACCTTC.

The chain employs TRBV4-2 and TRBJ1-1; 7 nucleotides line up with TRBD1. This CDR3 is 16 amino acids long. Germline CDR1 is LGHNA and CDR2 is YNFKEQ. J gave up 0 bases and V 1 base, and 5 bases lay outside the gene matches. Here the CDR3 DNA reads TGTGCCAGCAGCCAAGGGGACAGTACATTGAACACTGAAGCTTTCTTT. Encoded protein: CASSQGDSTLNTEAFF.

In this sample, this clone turned up once. The V call is TRBV7-2, the J call TRBJ2-2; unclear D gene. This CDR3 is built from 13 residues. CDR1 SGHTA and CDR2 FQGNSA come from the germline V gene. Trimming cost V 5 bases and J 5 bases, with 9 bases left between them. The CDR3, as DNA: TGTGCCAGCAGCCCCCGGGTAACCGGGGAGCTGTTTTTT. It specifies CASSPRVTGELFF.

This chain links TRBV6-6 with TRBJ2-7; 7 positions match TRBD1. The CDR3 totals 13 residues. Germline loops: CDR1 MNHNY, CDR2 SVGAGI (reference sequence). V lost 4 bases and J lost 2; bases outside the gene matches: 2. As DNA, the CDR3 is TGTGCCAGCAGTTCCACAGGGGCCTACGAGCAGTACTTC. This codes for CASSSTGAYEQYF.

V and J are TRBV15 and TRBJ2-1; tentatively, D is TRBD2 (7 bases). The CDR3 loop spans 15 amino acids. The V gene lost 5 bases and the J gene lost 5 bases, with 16 bases spanning the gap. Germline V gene data show CDR1 as LNHNV and CDR2 as YYDKDF (reference sequence). The CDR3 protein is CATSGGGLGNNEQFF. The CDR3 DNA reads as TGTGCCACCAGCGGGGGGGGGCTTGGGAACAATGAGCAGTTCTTC. Combining the CDR3 with reference TRBV15 and TRBJ2-1 gives the whole variable domain DAMVIQNPRYQVTQFGKPVTLSCSQTLNHNVMYWYQQKSSQAPKLLFHYYDKDFNNEADTPDNFQSRRPNTSFCFLDIRSPGLGDTAMYLCATSGGGLGNNEQFFGPGTRLTVL.

V and J are TRBV18 and TRBJ2-3, with 7 bases identical to TRBD1. The germline V gene encodes CDR1 KGHSH and CDR2 LQKENI. The CDR3 is made up of 15 amino acids. The ends lost 4 bases at V and 2 bases at J; junction bases unmatched: 6. The DNA of the CDR3 is TGTGCCAGCTCACGACAGGGCGGAGACACAGATACGCAGTATTTT. Translating it yields CASSRQGGDTDTQYF. Looking up the rest from reference TRBV18 and TRBJ2-3 gives the full variable domain: NAGVMQNPRHLVRRRGQEARLRCSPMKGHSHVYWYRQLPEEGLKFMVYLQKENIIDESGMPKERFSAEFPKEGPSILRIQQVVRGDSAAYFCASSRQGGDTDTQYFGPGTRLTVL.

The V and J genes are TRBV28 and TRBJ1-1; D is undetermined. The germline gives CDR1 MDHEN, CDR2 SYDVKM. Between the trimmed V and J ends, which lost 2 bases and 6 bases, there was a span of 16 bases. The CDR3 length is 15 residues. The CDR3 is CASSLGSREGAEAFF. The DNA for the CDR3 is TGTGCCAGCAGTTTAGGGTCTCGGGAAGGCGCTGAAGCTTTCTTT.

The chain joins TRBV29-1 to TRBJ2-2; 7 bases match TRBD1. Per the germline V gene, CDR1 is SQVTM and CDR2 is ANQGSEA. The CDR3 loop spans 12 amino acids. Unmatched junction bases numbered 4, after V lost 5 bases and J lost 7 bases. The CDR3 DNA reads as TGCAGCGTTAGCAGGGGGAACGGGGAGCTGTTTTTT. Residues: CSVSRGNGELFF.

This clone came up a few times. The gene calls are TRBV5-1 and TRBJ2-6, with 9 bases lining up with TRBD1. In germline, CDR1 is SGHRS, CDR2 YFSETQ. This CDR3 contains 13 residues. Losses at the gene ends were 4 bases for V and 14 bases for J; bases not matched to a gene: 7. The CDR3 DNA reads TGCGCCAGCAGCCGAGACAGGGGGAGCATCCTGACTTTC. This translates into CASSRDRGSILTF.

The J gene is TRBJ2-3, the V gene TRBV6-1, with 8 bases that match TRBD1. The length of the CDR3 is 17 residues. Losses at the gene ends were 1 base for V and 2 bases for J; bases not matched to a gene: 8. Germline V gives CDR1 MNHNS, CDR2 SASEGT. DNA for the CDR3: TGTGCCAGCAGTGAAGTTACCGCAGGGGGCGCCACAGATACGCAGTATTTT. It yields the protein CASSEVTAGGATDTQYF.

The count of this clone is one. The chain combines TRBV5-6 with TRBJ2-7; TRBD2 agrees at 12 bases. Germline trimming cut 4 bases from V and 4 bases from J; bases unmatched to any gene: 15. The CDR3 has 18 amino acids. CDR1 is SGHDT and CDR2 is YYEEEE in the germline V gene. CDR3 nucleotides: TGTGCCAGCAGCCTTACGACTAGCGGGGGCCCTGCGCTTTACGAGCAGTACTTC. Protein: CASSLTTSGGPALYEQYF.